The clone carrying this TCR beta chain has a single count. The V gene lost 5 bases and the J gene lost 6 bases, with 16 bases spanning the gap. The CDR3 extends over 14 amino acids. Germline assignment: CDR1 SEHNR and CDR2 FQNEAQ (reference sequence). This entry comes from a study of blood T cell repertoires in COVID-19. Turning to the study itself: COVID-19 samples collected from the United States, Italy and Spain covered acute and convalescent phases. T cells, B-cell-depleted T cells, or PBMCs provided the cDNA or gDNA that served as material.

Authors' methods: Reference gene primers were amplified, and this amplification served to estimate nucleated cell counts. Assay: immunoSEQ multiplex PCR; the TCRdb copy retains only in-frame clones and omits some. The V and J calls and clone size are taken from that table; D and trimming were inferred from the DNA. The sample records over 300,000 clones, 65% to 90% being singletons. Sequenced material: peripheral blood. This chain links TRBV7-9 with TRBJ1-1; tentative D call: TRBD1 (5 bases). The sequence was obtained from a human donor in a cohort sampled during active COVID-19. CDR3 sequence: CASSPGRGIAEAFF. The CDR3 bases are TGTGCCAGCAGCCCCGGCCGGGGGATCGCTGAAGCTTTCTTT. The complete variable domain, with remaining parts taken from reference TRBV7-9 and TRBJ1-1, reads DTGVSQNPRHKITKRGQNVTFRCDPISEHNRLYWYRQTLGQGPEFLTYFQNEAQLEKSRLLSDRFSAERPKGSFSTLEIQRTEQGDSAMYLCASSPGRGIAEAFFGQGTRLTVV.